These 27 T cell receptor beta chains came from one sample sequenced in a study of shared clonotypes between healthy human individuals (dated by TCRdb to between 2020 and 2021). Library construction relied on the immunoSEQ multiplex PCR assay. In TCRdb, the immuneACCESS table is reduced to in-frame sequences with V and J assigned. These tables do not hold every clone; where another copy was compared, an unresolved V gene accounts for under half, and the others remain unexplained. Present in this sample are more than 550,000 clones, about two thirds of which were seen just once. The ten largest clones capture over 1.5% of the sample. The specimen sequenced was memory CD4+ T cells sorted from blood. The cell subset or site label of this sample denotes: CD45RA-negative fraction. The receptor source for this set is a woman in her thirties in good health.

This clone has a handful of counts. The gene calls are TRBV10-3 and TRBJ1-1; unclear D gene. Trimming stripped 6 bases from V and 3 bases from J, with 5 bases between. The CDR3 length is 11 residues. The germline gives CDR1 ENHRY, CDR2 SYGVKD. The CDR3 protein is CAIRRDTEAFF. The DNA for the CDR3 is TGTGCCATCAGGAGGGACACTGAAGCTTTCTTT.

The V gene is TRBV28, the J gene TRBJ1-3; no definite D call. Germline lookup yields CDR1 MDHEN and CDR2 SYDVKM. This CDR3 comprises 14 residues. V gave up 1 base and J gave up 3 bases, with 7 bases separating them. The CDR3: CASSLSGLGNTIYF. The CDR3 DNA follows: TGTGCCAGCAGTTTATCAGGACTTGGAAACACCATATATTTT.

This sequence joins TRBV28 and TRBJ2-7, with a weak D call TRBD1 (5 bases). V was trimmed by 1 base and J by 3 bases, leaving 10 bases between them. The CDR3 consists of 14 residues. Germline loops: CDR1 MDHEN, CDR2 SYDVKM. CDR3 sequence (DNA): TGTGCCAGCAGTTTATTAGACAGCTACTACGAGCAGTACTTC. It encodes CASSLLDSYYEQYF.

J is TRBJ1-4 and V is TRBV19; 8 nucleotides match TRBD1. V lost 3 bases and J lost 2; bases outside the gene matches: 5. Germline-derived CDR1 and CDR2 are LNHDA and SQIVND (reference sequence). The CDR3 has 16 amino acids. The CDR3 reads CASSIWTGSTNEKLFF. The CDR3 DNA sequence: TGTGCCAGTAGTATTTGGACAGGGTCCACTAATGAAAAACTGTTTTTT.

The chain joins TRBV7-9 to TRBJ1-1, with 7 bases fitting TRBD1. With V trimmed by 6 bases and J by 4 bases, 2 bases remained unmatched. This CDR3 has 12 residues. Germline CDR1 reads SEHNR; CDR2 reads FQNEAQ (reference sequence). CDR3 sequence (DNA): TGTGCCAGCAGTTCAGGGGGCACTGAAGCTTTCTTT. Amino acids: CASSSGGTEAFF. The full variable domain, its missing parts supplied by reference TRBV7-9 and TRBJ1-1, is DTGVSQNPRHKITKRGQNVTFRCDPISEHNRLYWYRQTLGQGPEFLTYFQNEAQLEKSRLLSDRFSAERPKGSFSTLEIQRTEQGDSAMYLCASSSGGTEAFFGQGTRLTVV.

The V gene is TRBV7-2, the J gene TRBJ2-1; D not certain. The CDR3 has 15 amino acids. The germline CDR1 and CDR2 sequences are SGHTA and FQGNSA. Trimming stripped 6 bases from V and 3 bases from J, with 15 bases between. The CDR3 DNA reads TGTGCCAGCAGTCGTATAGCCCTCCTCTACAATGAGCAGTTCTTC. It yields the protein CASSRIALLYNEQFF.

V gene TRBV19 combines with J gene TRBJ2-2; 14 nucleotides match TRBD2. The V gene's germline CDR1 is LNHDA and CDR2 SQIVND (reference sequence). Unmatched junction bases numbered 10, after V lost 1 base and J lost 6 bases. This CDR3 has 19 residues. Written as DNA, the CDR3 is TGTGCCAGTAGTATAGTAGGGGGACTAGCGGGAGCGGAGGCCGGGGAGCTGTTTTTT. Encoded protein: CASSIVGGLAGAEAGELFF.

This chain connects TRBV28 to TRBJ1-1; TRBD1 aligns across 7 bases. In germline, CDR1 is MDHEN, CDR2 SYDVKM. V was clipped by 6 bases and J by 0 bases; unmatched bases: 7. This CDR3 has 15 residues. As DNA, the CDR3 is TGTGCCAGCAGCATCGGGACAGCATTGAACACTGAAGCTTTCTTT. Amino acid sequence: CASSIGTALNTEAFF.

The CDR3 region has the DNA TGCGCCAGCAGCCAAGGGCGGGGAGGGAAGTTTAAAGATGAGCAGTTCTTC. Its protein is CASSQGRGGKFKDEQFF. J is TRBJ2-1 and V is TRBV4-1; 7 bases match TRBD2. This CDR3 has 17 residues. The J segment lost 8 bases and the V segment lost 1 base, leaving 14 bases of the junction unmatched. CDR1 MGHRA and CDR2 YSYEKL come from the germline V gene.

V gene TRBV28 combines with J gene TRBJ1-5; 12 positions agree with TRBD1. Germline V gene sequence: CDR1 MDHEN, CDR2 SYDVKM. The CDR3 contains 18 residues. The V segment lost 5 bases and the J segment 2 bases; nucleotides outside the gene matches: 10. Written as DNA, the CDR3 is TGTGCCAGCAGTCACCCGGGACAGGGGGCGTCGGGCAATCAGCCCCAGCATTTT. Translating gives CASSHPGQGASGNQPQHF.

About this clone itself: At one of its ends the junction is not consistent with the germline gene, which may arise from a read error. This rearrangement joins TRBV7-9 to TRBJ1-2; D uncertain. The CDR3 is 14 amino acids. Germline loops: CDR1 SEHNR, CDR2 FQNEAQ (reference sequence). The CDR3 loop reads CASSLEGQFGGHTF. CDR3 DNA: TGTGCCAGCAGCTTAGAAGGGCAGTTCGGTGGCCACACCTTC.

The chain uses TRBV5-1 and TRBJ2-1; D is uncertain. The CDR3 is made up of 15 amino acids. V lost 5 bases to trimming and J lost 0 bases, with 12 bases between them. CDR1 is SGHRS, CDR2 YFSETQ, per germline. CDR3 protein: CASSQDVSSYNEQFF. The DNA of the CDR3 is TGCGCCAGCAGTCAGGACGTTAGCTCCTACAATGAGCAGTTCTTC.

The chain combines TRBV6-5 with TRBJ2-7; D gene unclear. Per germline, CDR1 MNHEY and CDR2 SVGAGI. This CDR3 is built from 14 residues. The V gene lost 2 bases and the J gene lost 1 base, with 9 bases spanning the gap. The CDR3 spells CASSYQRGSYEQYF. CDR3 in DNA: TGTGCCAGCAGTTACCAGCGCGGATCCTACGAGCAGTACTTC.

The J gene is TRBJ2-5, the V gene TRBV19, with a tentative D call TRBD1 (6 bases). The V gene's germline CDR1 is LNHDA and CDR2 SQIVND (reference sequence). Deletions cut 1 base from V and 0 bases from J, with 15 bases between. CDR3 length equals 17 residues. CDR3 DNA sequence: TGTGCCAGTAGTATAGCACAGGGCAGAAACTACCAAGAGACCCAGTACTTC. Its translation: CASSIAQGRNYQETQYF.

This rearrangement joins TRBV2 to TRBJ2-6; D is possibly TRBD1 (6 bases). Deletions cut 5 bases from V and 1 base from J, with 9 bases between. CDR3 size: 15 residues. Germline values: CDR1 SNHLY, CDR2 FYNNEI. DNA of the CDR3: TGTGCCAGCAGTACAGGGATTTCTGGGGCCAACGTCCTGACTTTC. Its protein product is CASSTGISGANVLTF.

The rearrangement uses TRBV5-1 and TRBJ1-5; 7 bases agree with TRBD1. The CDR3 is 15 residues long. Germline V lookup: CDR1 SGHRS, CDR2 YFSETQ. Trimming at V came to 4 bases and at J to 5 bases, leaving 9 bases not matched to a gene. The CDR3 nucleotides are TGCGCCAGCAGCCCTCACGGACAGGTTGATCAGCCCCAGCATTTT. Encoded protein: CASSPHGQVDQPQHF.

The rearrangement uses TRBV18 and TRBJ2-7, with D perhaps TRBD2 (7 bases). There are 15 residues in the CDR3. Trimming shortened V by 0 bases and J by 5 bases, and 14 bases separated the two germline ends. Germline lookup yields CDR1 KGHSH and CDR2 LQKENI. The CDR3 region has the DNA TGTGCCAGCTCACCACCAGGGGGGAGGGCCCACGAGCAGTACTTC. This translates into CASSPPGGRAHEQYF.

The chain is built from TRBV10-3 and TRBJ2-7; unclear D gene. CDR1 and CDR2 (germline): ENHRY, SYGVKD. This CDR3 is built from 12 residues. V lost 0 bases and J lost 3, with 3 bases in between. CDR3: CAISESNYEQYF. DNA for the CDR3: TGTGCCATCAGTGAGTCCAACTACGAGCAGTACTTC.

This chain joins TRBV18 and TRBJ2-7, with D uncertain. V was pared by 2 bases and J by 1 base, with 9 bases between. CDR1 is KGHSH, CDR2 LQKENI, per germline. The CDR3 is 14 residues long. This CDR3 reads CASSPGPRSYEQYF. The CDR3 coding sequence is TGTGCCAGCTCACCAGGACCCAGATCCTACGAGCAGTACTTC.

This clone has a handful of counts. The same CDR3 can be traced to other DNA sequences in this sample. The chain has TRBV28 and TRBJ2-7; no clear D. The CDR3 extends over 12 amino acids. The germline V gene encodes CDR1 MDHEN and CDR2 SYDVKM. V gave up 3 bases and J gave up 3 bases, with 6 bases separating them. The CDR3 spells CASSLSGYEQYF. CDR3 DNA: TGTGCCAGCAGTTTGTCGGGCTACGAGCAGTACTTC.

This clone occurred a few times. This chain links TRBV7-2 with TRBJ2-4; D perhaps matches TRBD2 (5 bases). The CDR3 consists of 15 residues. Germline V gene sequence: CDR1 SGHTA, CDR2 FQGNSA. Trimming stripped 3 bases from V and 4 bases from J, with 13 bases between. CDR3 coding DNA: TGTGCCAGCAGCTTGGCCGGGAATACAAAAAACATTCAGTACTTC. It specifies CASSLAGNTKNIQYF.

This clone appeared a single time. V usage is TRBV7-3 and J usage is TRBJ2-3, with a tentative D call TRBD2 (5 bases). This CDR3 region has 15 residues. The V end lost 1 base, the J end lost 5 bases, and 13 bases lay between the germline ends. Germline lookup yields CDR1 SGHTA and CDR2 FQGTGA. CDR3: CASSLKGPGGDTQYF. DNA of the CDR3: TGTGCCAGCAGCTTAAAAGGGCCAGGAGGAGATACGCAGTATTTT.

The CDR3 loop is CASSYRGLAGPHEQYF. CDR3 sequence (DNA): TGTGCCAGCAGTTACAGGGGACTAGCGGGTCCCCACGAGCAGTACTTC. The V gene is TRBV6-5, the J gene TRBJ2-7; 12 positions match TRBD2. Trimming cost V 2 bases and J 5 bases; bases outside gene matches: 7. The CDR3 runs 16 residues. Germline CDR1 and CDR2: MNHEY and SVGAGI.

The chain combines TRBV7-2 with TRBJ1-5; D is possibly TRBD1 (5 bases). This CDR3 region has 15 residues. Trimming removed 3 bases at V and 11 bases at J, with 20 bases between. CDR1 and CDR2 (germline): SGHTA, FQGNSA. Here the CDR3 reads CASSLSRAGNLAQHF. The CDR3 DNA follows: TGTGCCAGCAGCTTGAGCCGGGCAGGGAACTTGGCCCAGCATTTT. Full variable domain (rest looked up from reference TRBV7-2 and TRBJ1-5): GAGVSQSPSNKVTEKGKDVELRCDPISGHTALYWYRQSLGQGLEFLIYFQGNSAPDKSGLPSDRFSAERTGGSVSTLTIQRTQQEDSAVYLCASSLSRAGNLAQHFGDGTRLSIL.

The chain uses TRBV5-4 and TRBJ2-1; either TRBD1 or TRBD2 may supply D (6 bases each). CDR3 length: 14 amino acids. Germline V gene lookup returns CDR1 SGHNT and CDR2 YYREEE (reference sequence). Trimming removed 4 bases at V and 6 bases at J, with 14 bases between. The CDR3 protein is CASSQGGLANEQFF. CDR3 sequence (DNA): TGTGCCAGCAGCCAAGGGGGGCTTGCCAATGAGCAGTTCTTC.

The chain carries TRBV15 and TRBJ1-5, with D possibly matching TRBD1 (6 bases). CDR1 and CDR2 (germline): LNHNV, YYDKDF (reference sequence). V was trimmed by 1 base and J by 0 bases, leaving 16 bases between them. This CDR3 has 18 residues. CDR3 sequence reads: CATSRGFGGEYSNQPQHF. DNA for the CDR3: TGTGCCACCAGCAGAGGGTTCGGGGGCGAATATAGCAATCAGCCCCAGCATTTT.

The chain is built from TRBV6-5 and TRBJ1-2; D might be TRBD1 (5 bases). Trimming took 6 bases from V and 8 from J, leaving 16 bases between them. The CDR3 contains 13 residues. The germline CDR1 and CDR2 sequences are MNHEY and SVGAGI. The CDR3 loop reads CASRTTGFRGYTF. The CDR3 region has the DNA TGTGCCAGCAGGACCACAGGCTTCAGGGGCTACACCTTC.